Each of the 7 T cell receptor beta chains below was sequenced from the same sample in a study of T cell changes during pregnancy in multiple sclerosis. The protocol was immunoSEQ multiplex PCR, while the TCRdb copy is restricted to in-frame clones and leaves out a portion. The table lists almost 50,000 clones, roughly 95% of them singletons, with around 0.31% in the top ten. Sequencing used CD4+ T cells from peripheral blood mononuclear cells, obtained in the third trimester of pregnancy. These receptors came from a female donor with multiple sclerosis, enrolled in a pregnancy study.

J is TRBJ1-3 and V is TRBV6-5, with D uncertain. The V end was cut by 6 bases, the J end by 1 base, with 10 bases between. Germline V lookup: CDR1 MNHEY, CDR2 SVGAGI. CDR3 length equals 14 residues. The CDR3 DNA is TGTGCCAGCAGCTCCGAACTATCTGGAAACACCATATATTTT. It codes for CASSSELSGNTIYF.

This chain links TRBV2 with TRBJ2-1; the match to TRBD2 covers 9 bases. Germline-derived CDR1 and CDR2 are SNHLY and FYNNEI. The CDR3 length is 15 residues. The junction had 12 bases not matched to a gene; V was cut back by 6 bases and J by 9 bases. The DNA of the CDR3 is TGTGCCAGCAGCCCACGGGGCGGGGGGGCCGGTGAGCAGTTCTTC. It specifies CASSPRGGGAGEQFF.

This clone occurred once. V and J are TRBV29-1 and TRBJ2-5, with no clear D. CDR1 and CDR2 from the germline V gene are SQVTM and ANQGSEA. The CDR3 extends over 13 amino acids. The ends were cut back, 3 bases at V and 1 base at J, with 9 bases in the middle. In DNA form, the CDR3 reads TGCAGCGTTGAGAGAGGCTCCCAAGAGACCCAGTACTTC. Protein sequence: CSVERGSQETQYF.

The V and J genes are TRBV7-2 and TRBJ2-3; TRBD2 matches 9 bases. The V and J ends lost 2 bases and 4 bases, in that order; junction bases with no gene match: 7. Germline assignment: CDR1 SGHTA and CDR2 FQGNSA. This CDR3 region has 16 residues. Here the CDR3 reads CASSLRREGGADTQYF. As DNA, the CDR3 is TGTGCCAGCAGCTTACGGCGGGAGGGGGGAGCAGATACGCAGTATTTT.

The genes are TRBV6-1 and TRBJ2-5, with D possibly TRBD2 on 7 matching bases. The V gene's germline CDR1 is MNHNS and CDR2 SASEGT. Trimming left V 1 base short and J 5 bases short, with 23 bases between. The CDR3 contains 18 residues. The CDR3 DNA is TGTGCCAGCAGTGAAGTAAAGGATAGGGGGGGGTACCGTGAGACCCAGTACTTC. Protein sequence: CASSEVKDRGGYRETQYF.

The CDR3 bases are TGCGCCAGCAGCTTGCGGGATAACACAGATACGCAGTATTTT. Translating it yields CASSLRDNTDTQYF. V and J are TRBV5-1 and TRBJ2-3, with TRBD2 as a possible D gene (5 bases). The germline gives CDR1 SGHRS, CDR2 YFSETQ. V lost 1 base, J lost 2 bases, and 8 bases lay in between. The CDR3 has 14 residues. Using reference TRBV5-1 and TRBJ2-3 for the parts outside the CDR3, the full variable domain is KAGVTQTPRYLIKTRGQQVTLSCSPISGHRSVSWYQQTPGQGLQFLFEYFSETQRNKGNFPGRFSGRQFSNSRSEMNVSTLELGDSALYLCASSLRDNTDTQYFGPGTRLTVL.

The gene calls are TRBV4-1 and TRBJ1-2; D might be TRBD1 (5 bases). The V end was cut by 6 bases, the J end by 8 bases, with 13 bases between. The CDR3 totals 12 residues. Germline-derived CDR1 and CDR2 are MGHRA and YSYEKL. The DNA for the CDR3 is TGCGCCAGCAGAGGGGCAGGCGGCGGCTACACCTTC. Residues: CASRGAGGGYTF.